The clone carrying this T cell receptor (beta chain) was observed once. What it recognizes is unknown. Samples were taken at baseline and on day 1 of cycles 4 and 7. Only in-frame clones appear in the TCRdb table, and some are missing; sequencing was by immunoSEQ multiplex PCR. The sample yields tens of thousands of clones, roughly 91% seen once. The sample is drawn from a study of OX40 agonist ivuxolimab in advanced cancers. Study information: Patients received ivuxolimab, an intravenous treatment, every 2 weeks at 0.01 to 10 mg/kg. Study-level findings and limits: In CD8+ T cells, expanded clones were on average more numerous than in CD4+.

Sequences were derived from CD4+ or CD8+ T cells sorted from blood, sampled in a trial of the OX40 agonist ivuxolimab. This receptor was taken from an adult with an advanced solid tumor such as melanoma, head and neck, liver or kidney cancer.

The CDR3 spells CASSLGTFHTEAFF. The CDR3 nucleotides are TGTGCCAGCAGCTTGGGGACATTTCACACTGAAGCTTTCTTT. V is TRBV5-4 and J is TRBJ1-1; possible D gene TRBD1, 5 bases. Per the germline V gene, CDR1 is SGHNT and CDR2 is YYREEE (reference sequence). The length of the CDR3 is 14 residues. V dropped 0 bases and J dropped 3 bases, with 9 bases sitting between them.